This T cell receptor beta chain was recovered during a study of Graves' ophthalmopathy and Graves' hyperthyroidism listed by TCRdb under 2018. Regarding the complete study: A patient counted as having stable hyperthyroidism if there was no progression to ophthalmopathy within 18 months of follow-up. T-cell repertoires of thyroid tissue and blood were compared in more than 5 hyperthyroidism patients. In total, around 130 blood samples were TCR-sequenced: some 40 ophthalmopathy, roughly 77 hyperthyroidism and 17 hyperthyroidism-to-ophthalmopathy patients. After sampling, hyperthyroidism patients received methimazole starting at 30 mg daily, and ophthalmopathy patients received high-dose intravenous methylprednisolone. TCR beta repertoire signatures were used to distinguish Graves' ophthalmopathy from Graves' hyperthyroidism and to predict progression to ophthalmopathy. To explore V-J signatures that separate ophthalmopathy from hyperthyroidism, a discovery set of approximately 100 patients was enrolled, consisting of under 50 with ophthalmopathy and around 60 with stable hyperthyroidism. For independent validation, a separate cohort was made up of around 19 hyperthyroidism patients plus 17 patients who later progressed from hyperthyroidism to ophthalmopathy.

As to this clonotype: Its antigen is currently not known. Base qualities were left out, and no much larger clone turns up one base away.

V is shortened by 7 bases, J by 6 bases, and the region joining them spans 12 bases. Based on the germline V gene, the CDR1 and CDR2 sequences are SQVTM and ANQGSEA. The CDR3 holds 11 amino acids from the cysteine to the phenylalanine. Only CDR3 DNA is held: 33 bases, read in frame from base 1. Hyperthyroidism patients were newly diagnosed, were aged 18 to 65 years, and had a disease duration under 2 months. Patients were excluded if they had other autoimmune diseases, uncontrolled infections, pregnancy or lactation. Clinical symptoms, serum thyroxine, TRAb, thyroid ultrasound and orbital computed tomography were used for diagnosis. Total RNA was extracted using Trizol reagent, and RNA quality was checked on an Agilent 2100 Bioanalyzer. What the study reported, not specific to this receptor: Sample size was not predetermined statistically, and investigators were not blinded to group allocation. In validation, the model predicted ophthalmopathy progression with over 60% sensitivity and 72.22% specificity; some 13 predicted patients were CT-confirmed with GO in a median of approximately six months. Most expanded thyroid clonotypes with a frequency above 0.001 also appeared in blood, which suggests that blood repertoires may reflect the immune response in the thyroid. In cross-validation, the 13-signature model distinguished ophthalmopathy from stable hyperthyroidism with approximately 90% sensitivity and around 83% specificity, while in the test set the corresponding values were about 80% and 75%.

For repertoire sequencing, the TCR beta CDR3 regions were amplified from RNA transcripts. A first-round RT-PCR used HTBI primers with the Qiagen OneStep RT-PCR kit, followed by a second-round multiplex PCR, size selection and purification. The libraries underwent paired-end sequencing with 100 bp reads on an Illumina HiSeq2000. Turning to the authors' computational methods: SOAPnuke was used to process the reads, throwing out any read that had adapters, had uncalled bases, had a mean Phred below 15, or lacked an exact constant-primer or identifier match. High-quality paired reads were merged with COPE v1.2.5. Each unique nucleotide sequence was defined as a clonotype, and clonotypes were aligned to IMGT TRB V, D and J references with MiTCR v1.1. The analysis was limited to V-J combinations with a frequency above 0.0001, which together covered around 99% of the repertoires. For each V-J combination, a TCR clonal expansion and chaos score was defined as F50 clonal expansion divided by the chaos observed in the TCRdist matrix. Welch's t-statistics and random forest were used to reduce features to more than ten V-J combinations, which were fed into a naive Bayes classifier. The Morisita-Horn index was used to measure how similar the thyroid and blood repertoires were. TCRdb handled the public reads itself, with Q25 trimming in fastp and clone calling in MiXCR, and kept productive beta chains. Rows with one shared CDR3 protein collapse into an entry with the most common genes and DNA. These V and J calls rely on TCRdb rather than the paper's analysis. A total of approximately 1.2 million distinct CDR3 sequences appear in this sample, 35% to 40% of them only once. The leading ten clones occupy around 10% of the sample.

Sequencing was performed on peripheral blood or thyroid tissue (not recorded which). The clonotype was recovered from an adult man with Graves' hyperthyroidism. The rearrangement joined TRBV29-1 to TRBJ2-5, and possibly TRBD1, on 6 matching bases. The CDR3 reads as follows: CSGGPGQTQYF. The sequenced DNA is TGCAGCGGGGGGCCGGGTCAGACCCAGTACTTC.